This T cell receptor (beta chain) was observed in a study of response to subunit inactivated influenza vaccine. This clonotype appeared a few times. MiXCR, applied by TCRdb to the RT-PCR reads, yields one record per CDR3 protein. The sample consists of about 570,000 distinct CDR3 sequences, approximately 10% of them appearing once. The junction had 13 bases not matched to a gene; V was cut back by 2 bases and J by 5 bases. Germline V lookup: CDR1 LGHNA, CDR2 YSLEER. The CDR3 contains 20 residues. Separately, the same data were catalogued under a study of T cells expressing NK-cell markers. That work contributes: TCR beta cDNA was made by 5'RACE template switching with UMIs.

The rearrangement links TRBV4-3 to TRBJ2-2; TRBD2 agrees at 14 bases. This receptor was identified in a man aged 50 to 59 who received an inactivated influenza vaccine. The sequenced sample was PBMCs from blood, obtained on the day of vaccination. CDR3 residues: CASSQTGTSGRIFGTGELFF. The CDR3 DNA sequence: TGCGCCAGCAGCCAAACCGGGACTAGCGGGAGAATTTTTGGAACCGGGGAGCTGTTTTTT.